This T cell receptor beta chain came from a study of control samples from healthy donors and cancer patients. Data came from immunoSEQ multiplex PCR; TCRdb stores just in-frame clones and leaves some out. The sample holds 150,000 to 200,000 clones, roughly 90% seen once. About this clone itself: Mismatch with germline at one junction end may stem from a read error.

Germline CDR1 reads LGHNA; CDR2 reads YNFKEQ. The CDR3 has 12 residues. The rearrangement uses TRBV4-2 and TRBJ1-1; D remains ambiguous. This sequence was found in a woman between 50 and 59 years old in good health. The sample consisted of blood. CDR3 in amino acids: CASNQPDTEAFF. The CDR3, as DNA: TGTGCCAGCAACCAACCGGACACTGAAGCTTTCTTT.